One sample yielded the 4 T cell receptor beta chains listed below, sequenced in a study of graft-versus-host responses after intestinal transplantation. Profiled with immunoSEQ multiplex PCR; TCRdb holds only in-frame clones, not every one. The table has about 85,000 clones, roughly 87% seen once. These receptors have no known antigen. The sample consisted of unstimulated CD8+ T cells sorted from spleen or lymph node cells, taken before intestinal transplant. These receptors all stem from a human donor who received an intestinal transplant.

This chain links TRBV4-1 with TRBJ1-5; possible D gene TRBD1, 6 bases. V dropped 1 base and J dropped 4 bases, with 11 bases sitting between them. Looked up from germline, CDR1 is MGHRA and CDR2 is YSYEKL. The CDR3 has 15 amino acids. The CDR3: CASSQGRTANQPQHF. In DNA, the CDR3 is TGCGCCAGCAGCCAAGGTCGGACAGCTAATCAGCCCCAGCATTTT.

The rearrangement joins TRBV30 to TRBJ2-1; 13 bases fit TRBD2. Trimming cost V 1 base and J 2 bases; bases outside gene matches: 5. The germline gives CDR1 GTSNPN, CDR2 SVGIG (reference sequence). The CDR3 totals 17 residues. CDR3 in amino acids: CAWSGWTSGSTYNEQFF. The CDR3 nucleotides read TGTGCCTGGAGTGGGTGGACTAGCGGGAGTACCTACAATGAGCAGTTCTTC.

The CDR3 nucleotides read TGTGCCAGCAGCGCGCTGAGGGAGTCGGGCACTGAAGCTTTCTTT. It specifies CASSALRESGTEAFF. The V gene is TRBV5-4, the J gene TRBJ1-1; D remains ambiguous. V shed 4 bases and J shed 4 bases, with 17 bases lying between them. The CDR3 contains 15 residues. The germline V gene encodes CDR1 SGHNT and CDR2 YYREEE (reference sequence). The full variable domain, its missing parts supplied by reference TRBV5-4 and TRBJ1-1, is ETGVTQSPTHLIKTRGQQVTLRCSSQSGHNTVSWYQQALGQGPQFIFQYYREEENGRGNFPPRFSGLQFPNYSSELNVNALELDDSALYLCASSALRESGTEAFFGQGTRLTVV.

This rearrangement joins TRBV6-5 to TRBJ2-1; D unresolved. Germline V CDR1 and CDR2: MNHEY, SVGAGI. Between the trimmed V and J ends, which lost 0 bases and 4 bases, there was a span of 7 bases. The CDR3 is made up of 14 amino acids. Here the CDR3 reads CASSYSNSYNEQFF. The CDR3, as DNA: TGTGCCAGCAGTTACTCGAATTCATACAATGAGCAGTTCTTC.